Following are 22 T cell receptor delta chains from one sample sequenced in a study of Vγ9Vδ2 T cells in congenital toxoplasmosis. A single-tube template-switch cDNA reaction was primed with TRGC- and TRDC-specific primers. Both the TRGC1 and TRGC2 constant genes were targeted by the TRGC primer. TCRdb reprocessed the reads using CATT. The sample includes 600 to 650 delta-chain clones, around 7.7% of them seen just once. What was sequenced was gamma-delta T cells from blood. The receptors stem from a child under 10 years old born to a mother with Toxoplasma gondii infection during pregnancy, either congenitally infected or uninfected (not recorded which).

In its sample, this clone was seen a few times. A single base separates this from a much larger clone, so it may be a read error. The chain combines TRDV1 with TRDJ2; D could derive from TRDD2 or TRDD3 (9 bases each). Germline V lookup: CDR1 TSWWSYY, CDR2 QGS. The germline V and J ends were trimmed by 4 bases and 9 bases, with 57 bases remaining between them. CDR3 length equals 28 residues. DNA for the CDR3: TGTGCTCTTGGGGGAACCCTAGTTGGGCCTTCCTACCCTTACTGGGGGAGTCGCCCCCGCTTTGAGGCAACACAACTCTTCTTT. Its translation: CALGGTLVGPSYPYWGSRPRFEATQLFF.

This clone is labeled large. This chain links TRDV3 with TRDJ2, with 9 bases fitting TRDD3. The CDR3 is 14 residues long. The J segment lost 6 bases and the V segment lost 2 bases, leaving 7 bases of the junction unmatched. The germline gives CDR1 TVYSNPD, CDR2 GDNSRS (reference sequence). The CDR3: CAFRGIHWAAQLFF. For the CDR3, the DNA is TGTGCCTTTCGGGGGATACATTGGGCAGCACAACTCTTCTTT.

This clone is labeled large (0.1 to 1%). The rearrangement joins TRDV1 to TRDJ1; perhaps TRDD3 as D (7 bases). Trimming cost V 2 bases and J 0 bases, with 22 bases left between them. Germline-derived CDR1 and CDR2 are TSWWSYY and QGS. This CDR3 has 19 residues. CDR3 nucleotides: TGTGCTCTTGGGGAAGTTCCTATCTACGGGGGATCCCACACCGATAAACTCATCTTT. This translates into CALGEVPIYGGSHTDKLIF.

In its sample, this clone is large. The chain employs TRDV1 and TRDJ1; 12 nucleotides line up with TRDD3. The J segment lost 2 bases and the V segment lost 2 bases, leaving 27 bases of the junction unmatched. The CDR3 contains 24 residues. Per germline, CDR1 TSWWSYY and CDR2 QGS. CDR3: CALGEDPVPTGGYYLPKGTDKLIF. The CDR3 nucleotides read TGTGCTCTTGGGGAAGACCCAGTCCCTACTGGGGGATACTACCTCCCTAAAGGAACCGATAAACTCATCTTT.

In the case of this clone: A far larger clone differs by one base, so this is likely a read error. The sample carries other DNA sequences with the same CDR3. This chain links TRDV1 with TRDJ2, with D perhaps being TRDD2 or TRDD3 (9 bases each). The V gene's germline CDR1 is TSWWSYY and CDR2 QGS. The V gene lost 6 bases and the J gene lost 6 bases, with 56 bases spanning the gap. The CDR3 is made up of 28 amino acids. The CDR3 sequence is CALGGTLVGPSYPYWGSRPRFEAAQLFF. CDR3 sequence (DNA): TGTGCTCTTGGAGGAACCCTAGTTGGGCCTTCCTACCCTTACTGGGGGAGTCGCCCCCGCTTTGAGGCAGCACAACTCTTCTTT.

Remarks on this clone: The mismatch at residue 3 between this DNA's translation and the TCRdb protein of a much larger clone likely reflects a read error; the protein shown is translated from the DNA. The chain uses TRDV3 and TRDJ1, with 11 positions matching TRDD3. The CDR3 length is 21 residues. Trimming cost V 4 bases and J 1 base; bases outside gene matches: 26. Germline V CDR1 and CDR2: TVYSNPD, GDNSRS (reference sequence). CDR3 nucleotide sequence: TGTGCCTCTCCTACGAACGGAGTCTGGGGGATACTGAAGATACGCACCGATAAACTCATCTTT. It translates to CASPTNGVWGILKIRTDKLIF.

As concerns this clone: One base separates it from a far larger clone, so it is likely a read error. The V call is TRDV1, the J call TRDJ1; 11 nucleotides agree with TRDD3. The CDR3 sequence is 27 residues long. Germline CDR1 reads TSWWSYY; CDR2 reads QGS. With 1 base clipped from V and 0 bases from J, the junction kept 34 bases outside the gene matches. The CDR3 spells CALGERFSGTFLVAHGGYVRYTDKLIF. DNA for the CDR3: TGTGCTCTTGGGGAACGATTTTCGGGGACCTTCCTAGTGGCCCATGGGGGATACGTAAGATACACCGATAAACTCATCTTT.

This clone has more than one count but fewer than ten. A far larger clone lies a single base away; this is likely a read error. The J gene is TRDJ2, the V gene TRDV1; D is perhaps TRDD2 (5 bases). The germline V gene has CDR1 TSWWSYY and CDR2 QGS. V was clipped by 2 bases and J by 0 bases, with 28 bases between them. The CDR3 runs 22 residues. The chain's CDR3 is CALGEGETYARISGALTAQLFF. DNA for the CDR3: TGTGCTCTTGGGGAAGGCGAAACCTACGCTAGGATTAGCGGGGCTTTGACAGCACAACTCTTCTTT.

In the case of this clone: A read error is likely here: a far larger clone is one base away. The rearrangement uses TRDV2 and TRDJ1; 7 nucleotides line up with TRDD3. Germline V CDR1 and CDR2: GEAIGNYY, EKD. V dropped 8 bases and J dropped 1; count of bases not matched to a gene: 39. The CDR3 is 24 residues long. CDR3 sequence (DNA): TGTGCCTCCCTGAACCTTTCCTCCCGGGGGGATGAGGTGACTCGGGGGATGAGCACCGATAAACTCATCTTT. Encoded protein: CASLNLSSRGDEVTRGMSTDKLIF.

This clone is classed as large. This rearrangement joins TRAV29/DV5 to TRDJ1; 7 positions agree with TRDD3. This CDR3 spans 17 amino acids. Trimming at V came to 0 bases and at J to 0 bases, leaving 11 bases not matched to a gene. The germline V gene encodes CDR1 NSMFDY and CDR2 ISSIKDK. The chain's CDR3 is CAASALCGYAYTDKLIF. The CDR3 bases are TGTGCAGCAAGCGCGTTATGCGGATACGCGTACACCGATAAACTCATCTTT.

This clone was counted a few times. The protein TCRdb lists belongs to a much larger clone and differs from this DNA's translation at residue 11, which points to a read error; the protein shown is made from the DNA. V is TRDV2 and J is TRDJ1, with D perhaps TRDD2 or TRDD3 (6 bases each). The germline gives CDR1 GEAIGNYY, CDR2 EKD. CDR3 length: 15 amino acids. This chain's CDR3 is CALPRGDHLTGKLIF. CDR3 sequence (DNA): TGTGCCCTTCCTCGGGGGGACCACCTCACCGGTAAACTCATCTTT.

By share of the sample, this clone is medium-sized. The chain has TRDV1 and TRDJ1; the match to TRDD3 covers 9 bases. V shed 7 bases and J 3 bases; nucleotides not matched to a gene: 6. CDR1 and CDR2 from the germline V gene are TSWWSYY and QGS. The CDR3 spans 14 residues. The chain's CDR3 is CALEGTGGPDKLIF. For the CDR3, the DNA is TGTGCTCTTGAGGGTACTGGGGGACCCGATAAACTCATCTTT.

This clone counts as large. V and J are TRAV38-2/DV8 and TRDJ1; 8 bases align to TRDD3. This CDR3 is built from 19 residues. The germline V gene has CDR1 TSESDYY and CDR2 QEAYKQQN. V was clipped by 0 bases and J by 3 bases; unmatched bases: 16. The CDR3: CAYRSAYLAMGDLADKLIF. In DNA form, the CDR3 reads TGTGCTTATAGGAGCGCTTACCTCGCCATGGGGGATTTGGCCGATAAACTCATCTTT.

The sample holds a few counts of this clone. No V segment was called; the J segment is TRDJ2; TRDD3, the table's D call, was not compared with the DNA. This CDR3 has 28 amino acids. In DNA, the CDR3 is TGCAGTGGTATCAACGCAGAGTACATGGGGAAGGTTTTTCGTAATGACGCCTGTGGTAGTGCTTTGACAGCACAACTCTTCTTT. This gives the protein CSGINAEYMGKVFRNDACGSALTAQLFF.

Judged by abundance, this clone is medium-sized. The J gene is TRDJ1, the V gene TRDV3; perhaps D is TRDD2 or TRDD3 (5 bases each). Germline lookup yields CDR1 TVYSNPD and CDR2 GDNSRS (reference sequence). The CDR3 is 15 amino acids. V was pared by 2 bases and J by 0 bases, with 16 bases between. The DNA of the CDR3 is TGTGCCTTTGAACCTACCGGGGGTTACACCGATAAACTCATCTTT. Amino acids: CAFEPTGGYTDKLIF.

This clone is large by share. Within the sample, other DNA sequences also encode this same CDR3. The J gene is TRDJ1, the V gene TRDV1; the D gene is possibly TRDD2 (6 bases). This CDR3 is 25 amino acids long. Germline CDR1 is TSWWSYY and CDR2 is QGS. V lost 5 bases, J lost 0 bases, and 43 bases lay in between. CDR3 sequence (DNA): TGTGCTCTTGGGCCCCATCGGCCGCCTCAGGCCCCTGGCCGACTTCCTTATACGTACACCGATAAACTCATCTTT. Amino acids: CALGPHRPPQAPGRLPYTYTDKLIF.

As for this clone: Just one base apart from a much larger clone, this may be a read error. Other nucleotide sequences from this sample produce the same CDR3. This rearrangement joins TRDV2 to TRDJ1; 11 bases are shared with TRDD3. CDR1 is GEAIGNYY and CDR2 is EKD in the germline V gene. The CDR3 sequence is 16 residues long. Trimming cost V 3 bases and J 2 bases; bases outside gene matches: 7. Here the CDR3 reads CACDPWGIRGTDKLIF. The CDR3 DNA is TGTGCCTGTGACCCTTGGGGGATACGCGGAACCGATAAACTCATCTTT.

This clone is large in the sample. The J gene is TRDJ1, the V gene TRDV3; D is undetermined. The ends were cut back, 5 bases at V and 0 bases at J, with 25 bases in the middle. In germline, CDR1 is TVYSNPD, CDR2 GDNSRS (reference sequence). This CDR3 is built from 17 residues. CDR3 coding DNA: TGTGCCCTTTGGAGGTTCCCTCCCCACCACAACACCGATAAACTCATCTTT. It specifies CALWRFPPHHNTDKLIF.

In regard to this clone: A read error is the likely source, as a far larger clone sits one nucleotide away. Other nucleotide sequences in the sample specify the same CDR3. The chain recombines TRDV1 with TRDJ1, with a weak D call TRDD3 (6 bases). Trimming removed 4 bases from V and 11 bases from J, with 35 bases in between. The CDR3 loop spans 19 amino acids. CDR1 is TSWWSYY and CDR2 is QGS in the germline V gene. The DNA of the CDR3 is TGTGCTCTTGGGGTGTGGAGGGGTACCGGGGGACCCTCAGATGGGCGGCTCATCTTT. This gives the protein CALGVWRGTGGPSDGRLIF.

The chain couples TRDV2 to TRDJ3, with 7 positions matching TRDD3. The CDR3 contains 18 residues. Germline loops: CDR1 GEAIGNYY, CDR2 EKD. V gave up 3 bases and J gave up 0 bases; unmatched junction bases: 7. CDR3 protein: CACDVLGASSWDTRQMFF. CDR3 in DNA: TGTGCCTGTGACGTGCTGGGGGCGAGCTCCTGGGACACCCGACAGATGTTTTTC.

This clone was counted between two and nine times. A read error likely explains this, since a far larger clone differs by one base. This rearrangement joins TRDV3 to TRDJ1; D not certain. Germline assignment: CDR1 TVYSNPD and CDR2 GDNSRS (reference sequence). CDR3 length equals 13 residues. The V end was cut by 4 bases, the J end by 0 bases, with 12 bases between. CDR3 loop: CASRVPHTDKLIF. The CDR3 DNA sequence: TGTGCCTCTAGGGTCCCACACACCGATAAACTCATCTTT. The variable domain in full, with the rest retrieved from reference TRDV3 and TRDJ1, is CDKVTQSSPDQTVASGSEVVLLCTYDTVYSNPDLFWYRIRPDYSFQFVFYGDNSRSEGADFTQGRFSVKHILTQKAFHLVISPVRTEDSATYYCASRVPHTDKLIFGKGTRVTVEP.

This clone has a handful of counts. This chain links TRDV2 with TRDJ3, with D possibly being TRDD3 (6 bases). V was pared by 3 bases and J by 0 bases, with 14 bases between. From germline, CDR1 is GEAIGNYY and CDR2 EKD. This CDR3 is 18 amino acids long. This CDR3 is CACDFRGLSSWDTRQMFF. As DNA, the CDR3 is TGTGCCTGTGACTTTCGGGGATTAAGCTCCTGGGACACCCGACAGATGTTTTTC.